Listed below are T cell receptor beta chains from one sample, sequenced in a study of blood T cell repertoires in COVID-19. Produced via immunoSEQ multiplex PCR; TCRdb's table is partial and in-frame only. The table records fewer than 120,000 clones, roughly 91% of them present only once. Sample: peripheral blood. Every receptor here comes from a woman aged 50 to 60 with acute or convalescent COVID-19. CDR3s include the opening cysteine and the closing phenylalanine or tryptophan. D genes are given only for firm matches. Some rows mark clone size as missing; the rest say once, few, many or name a class of expanded clone.

>TRBJ1-6|TRBD1|.|TRBV27
TGTGCCAGCAGTTCTATACGGCCGGGACAGGGTTCACCCCTCCACTTT
CASSSIRPGQGSPLHF
>TRBJ2-4|TRBD2|once|TRBV3-1/TRBV3-2
TGTGCCAGCATGAACTCTGGCGGGAGATTGAACATTCAGTACTTC
CASMNSGGRLNIQYF
>TRBJ1-4|TRBD1|.|TRBV18
TGTGCCAGCTCACCCTCCAGGGGGGAAGGACTGTTTTTT
CASSPSRGEGLFF
>TRBJ2-1|.|.|TRBV5-1
TGCGCCAGCAGCTTTTCCCCAGGGGGCGGGGGCAATGAGCAGTTCTTC
CASSFSPGGGGNEQFF
>TRBJ2-7|.|few|TRBV5-4
TGTGCCAGCAGCAAGTGGGGGGGCAAGTCCTACGAGCAGTACTTC
CASSKWGGKSYEQYF
>TRBJ1-1|TRBD1|.|TRBV7-2
TGTGCCAGCAGTCTCCAGCCGCAGACAGGGTCAGCTGAAGCTTTCTTT
CASSLQPQTGSAEAFF
>TRBJ2-7|TRBD2|.|TRBV27
TGTGCCAGCAGTTTATCAAGACAAACTAGCGGGGGTACCTACGAGCAGTACTTC
CASSLSRQTSGGTYEQYF
>TRBJ2-7|.|.|TRBV3-1/TRBV3-2
TGTGCCAGCAGCCGAGCGGGTGCAACCGGTGGGGCGTCCTACGAGCAGTACTTC
CASSRAGATGGASYEQYF
>TRBJ2-7|.|.|TRBV19
TGTGCCAGTAGTAACACAGGGTCCTACGAGCAGTACTTC
CASSNTGSYEQYF
>TRBJ2-1|.|.|TRBV11-2
TGTGCCAGCCGGCGGACAGTCAATGAGCAGTTCTTC
CASRRTVNEQFF
>TRBJ1-2|.|.|TRBV12-3/TRBV12-4
TGTGCCAGCAGTTTGGGTACAGGCTTCTACACCTTC
CASSLGTGFYTF
>TRBJ2-7|TRBD1|.|TRBV18
TGTGCCAGCTCACCGGAGGCAGGGGGAACCTACGAGCAGTACTTC
CASSPEAGGTYEQYF
>TRBJ2-2|.|.|TRBV4-2
TGTGCCAGCAGCCAGCTGGGGGCGGACACCGGGGAGCTGTTTTTT
CASSQLGADTGELFF
>TRBJ2-2|.|once|TRBV11-3
TGTGCCAGCAGCTTAGGGGGTAGCGCCGGGGAGCTGTTTTTT
CASSLGGSAGELFF